Presented here are 28 T cell receptor beta chains from one specimen sequenced in a study of Ad26.COV2.S vaccination and SARS-CoV-2 variants. Libraries were prepared by immunoSEQ multiplex PCR; TCRdb keeps only in-frame clonotypes and omits some of them. The sample records about 480,000 clones, roughly 85% being singletons. The treatment was: approximately 18 received Ad26.COV2.S at low or high dose, single or two shots; roughly five received placebo; per-sample allocation not given. Sampling was done on day 63 after the first vaccine or placebo injection. The sequencing here drew on peripheral blood, taken in a trial of Ad26.COV2.S vaccine versus placebo. The receptors derive from a person between 18 and 59 years old who received the Ad26.COV2.S COVID-19 vaccine or a placebo.

This chain connects TRBV2 to TRBJ2-1, with 11 positions matching TRBD2. V lost 4 bases, J lost 4 bases, and 24 bases stayed unmatched. The CDR3 has 22 residues. Germline lookup yields CDR1 SNHLY and CDR2 FYNNEI. CDR3 amino acids: CASSGPFAGRISGRAEYNEQFF. The DNA of the CDR3 is TGTGCCAGCAGTGGACCCTTCGCGGGTAGGATTAGCGGGAGGGCCGAGTACAATGAGCAGTTCTTC.

This rearrangement joins TRBV7-9 to TRBJ1-6, with D uncertain. Germline values: CDR1 SEHNR, CDR2 FQNEAQ (reference sequence). The CDR3 is 13 residues long. The V and J ends lost 1 base and 6 bases respectively, with 4 bases between them. The CDR3, as DNA: TGTGCCAGCAGCTTAGAACCTAATTCACCCCTCCACTTT. Translating it yields CASSLEPNSPLHF. The full variable domain, its missing parts supplied by reference TRBV7-9 and TRBJ1-6, is DTGVSQNPRHKITKRGQNVTFRCDPISEHNRLYWYRQTLGQGPEFLTYFQNEAQLEKSRLLSDRFSAERPKGSFSTLEIQRTEQGDSAMYLCASSLEPNSPLHFGNGTRLTVT.

The sample holds one count of this clone. The chain has TRBV6-5 and TRBJ2-1; D is possibly TRBD1 (6 bases). V lost 5 bases and J lost 12, with 17 bases in between. The CDR3 runs to 13 residues. The germline gives CDR1 MNHEY, CDR2 SVGAGI. The CDR3 reads CASSQHRDIWQFF. The DNA for the CDR3 is TGTGCCAGCAGTCAGCACCGGGACATTTGGCAGTTCTTC.

The gene calls are TRBV3-1 (or the pseudogene TRBV3-2) and TRBJ1-6; possible D gene TRBD1, 6 bases. Germline-derived CDR1 and CDR2 are LGHDT and YNNKEL (reference sequence). With 1 base removed from V and 8 bases from J, the gap between germline ends came to 18 bases. This CDR3 is 17 amino acids long. The CDR3 DNA sequence: TGTGCCAGCAGCCAAGGCGCGACAGGTCGTGGGGATTCACCCCTCCACTTT. Translating gives CASSQGATGRGDSPLHF.

V gene TRBV28 combines with J gene TRBJ2-7; D ambiguous. There are 11 residues in the CDR3. CDR1 and CDR2 from the germline V gene are MDHEN and SYDVKM. V dropped 4 bases and J dropped 5 bases, with 6 bases sitting between them. This chain's CDR3 is CASSYLDEQYF. The CDR3 bases are TGTGCCAGCAGTTACCTGGACGAGCAGTACTTC.

In this sample, this clone turned up once. The chain recombines TRBV2 with TRBJ1-2; D call uncertain. Germline CDR1 reads SNHLY; CDR2 reads FYNNEI. This CDR3 comprises 13 residues. Trimming shortened V by 2 bases and J by 8 bases, and 12 bases separated the two germline ends. CDR3 protein: CASSESRSYGYTF. The CDR3 DNA sequence: TGTGCCAGCAGTGAATCGAGGTCGTACGGCTACACCTTC.

The CDR3 reads CASSVASGSGSETQYF. DNA for the CDR3: TGTGCCAGCAGCGTAGCTAGCGGGAGTGGGTCCGAGACCCAGTACTTC. This chain uses TRBV9 with TRBJ2-5, with 10 nucleotides matching TRBD2. Looked up from germline, CDR1 is SGDLS and CDR2 is YYNGEE. This CDR3 has 16 residues. J gave up 5 bases and V 0 bases, and 7 bases lay outside the gene matches.

The chain uses TRBV23-1 and TRBJ1-5, with D perhaps TRBD1 (6 bases). TRBV23-1 falls under the ORF class, with uncertain function. The CDR3 is 17 residues long. V was clipped by 4 bases and J by 2 bases, with 18 bases between them. CDR3 nucleotides: TGCGCCAGCAGTCGCATTCAAACGCGACAGGGCAATCAGCCCCAGCATTTT. Translating gives CASSRIQTRQGNQPQHF.

The chain uses TRBV19 and TRBJ2-4; no firm D call. Trimming took off 4 bases at V and 14 bases at J, with 12 bases between the two ends. CDR3 length: 11 amino acids. The germline V gene has CDR1 LNHDA and CDR2 SQIVND (reference sequence). The CDR3 DNA sequence: TGTGCCAGTAGTAACTCTGGCTGGAAGTACTTC. Its translation is CASSNSGWKYF.

This clone was recorded a few times. The V gene is TRBV7-6, the J gene TRBJ2-1; the D gene is possibly TRBD2 (6 bases). CDR3 length: 15 amino acids. V was shortened by 3 bases and J by 1 base, with 10 bases between the two germline ends. Per germline, CDR1 SGHVS and CDR2 FNYEAQ. CDR3 region: CASSLPGLSYNEQFF. The CDR3 DNA reads as TGTGCCAGCAGCTTGCCGGGACTGTCCTACAATGAGCAGTTCTTC.

V is TRBV27 and J is TRBJ1-5, with no clear D. The CDR3 sequence is 14 residues long. Trimming removed 2 bases at V and 3 bases at J, with 8 bases between. Germline lookup yields CDR1 MNHEY and CDR2 SMNVEV (reference sequence). The CDR3 sequence is CASSLRQFNQPQHF. The CDR3, as DNA: TGTGCCAGCAGTTTACGGCAGTTCAATCAGCCCCAGCATTTT.

This sequence joins TRBV19 and TRBJ2-3; 8 bases match TRBD2. The ends lost 3 bases at V and 6 bases at J; junction bases unmatched: 8. CDR1 is LNHDA and CDR2 is SQIVND in the germline V gene (reference sequence). The CDR3 runs to 15 residues. Here the CDR3 reads CASSISSGFADTQYF. The CDR3 coding sequence is TGTGCCAGTAGTATTTCTAGCGGGTTTGCGGATACGCAGTATTTT.

The CDR3 DNA follows: TGTGCCATCAGTGAGTCGGACCGCTCAGGGGAGCAGTACTTC. Protein product: CAISESDRSGEQYF. This sequence joins TRBV10-3 and TRBJ2-7, with a tentative D call TRBD1 (5 bases). V was pared by 0 bases and J by 7 bases, with 13 bases between. Germline CDR1 and CDR2: ENHRY and SYGVKD. The CDR3 runs to 14 residues.

This clone has just one count. The genes are TRBV7-2 and TRBJ2-1; a possible D gene is TRBD1 (5 bases). The germline V gene encodes CDR1 SGHTA and CDR2 FQGNSA. The V end was cut by 6 bases, the J end by 7 bases, with 13 bases between. CDR3 size: 13 residues. CDR3 coding DNA: TGTGCCAGCAGGAGGAAGGGGTTTAATGAGCAGTTCTTC. Translated, it gives CASRRKGFNEQFF.

This clone is a singleton in its sample. CDR3 sequence: CAISDRDPGEAFF. CDR3 in DNA: TGTGCCATCAGTGATCGGGACCCCGGTGAAGCTTTCTTT. This chain uses TRBV10-3 with TRBJ1-1; tentative D call: TRBD1 (5 bases). This CDR3 has 13 residues. V lost 3 bases to trimming and J lost 7 bases, with 12 bases between them. Looked up from germline, CDR1 is ENHRY and CDR2 is SYGVKD.

This chain links TRBV27 with TRBJ2-7; 7 bases are shared with TRBD1. The germline V gene encodes CDR1 MNHEY and CDR2 SMNVEV (reference sequence). V was pared by 7 bases and J by 2 bases, with 5 bases of the junction left unmatched. This CDR3 is built from 13 residues. CDR3 loop: CASTSTGTYEQYF. In nucleotides, the CDR3 is TGTGCCAGCACCTCGACAGGGACCTACGAGCAGTACTTC.

V is TRBV2 and J is TRBJ2-2; 7 positions match TRBD2. CDR1 SNHLY and CDR2 FYNNEI come from the germline V gene. The CDR3 is 15 residues long. V gave up 6 bases and J gave up 2 bases; unmatched junction bases: 6. The CDR3 bases are TGTGCCAGCAGCCTGGAGCGGGGTAACACCGGGGAGCTGTTTTTT. Its protein is CASSLERGNTGELFF.

The V gene is TRBV4-2, the J gene TRBJ1-3; 7 bases line up with TRBD1. The CDR3 covers 18 residues. The germline V gene has CDR1 LGHNA and CDR2 YNFKEQ. The V segment lost 0 bases and the J segment 0 bases; nucleotides outside the gene matches: 8. The DNA for the CDR3 is TGTGCCAGCAGCCAAGAAAGACAGGGTAGATTCTCTGGAAACACCATATATTTT. This sequence encodes CASSQERQGRFSGNTIYF.

CDR3: CASSILSAYGYTF. In DNA form, the CDR3 reads TGTGCCAGTAGTATATTGTCAGCTTATGGCTACACCTTC. The chain joins TRBV19 to TRBJ1-2; no firm D call. CDR1 and CDR2 from the germline V gene are LNHDA and SQIVND (reference sequence). Trimming shortened V by 2 bases and J by 5 bases, and 9 bases separated the two germline ends. The CDR3 covers 13 residues.

This chain uses TRBV6-5 with TRBJ1-2; D call uncertain. Germline-derived CDR1 and CDR2 are MNHEY and SVGAGI. Trimming cost V 6 bases and J 7 bases, with 15 bases left between them. There are 13 residues in the CDR3. The DNA for the CDR3 is TGTGCCAGCAGATTCGGGGAATGGGGTGGCTACACCTTC. This encodes CASRFGEWGGYTF.

This chain uses TRBV28 with TRBJ2-5; TRBD2 agrees at 16 bases. The germline V gene has CDR1 MDHEN and CDR2 SYDVKM. The CDR3 is made up of 18 amino acids. Germline trimming cut 4 bases from V and 2 bases from J; bases unmatched to any gene: 7. The CDR3: CASSSGTSGRAGQETQYF. In DNA, the CDR3 is TGTGCCAGCAGTTCAGGGACTAGCGGGAGGGCCGGGCAAGAGACCCAGTACTTC.

This clone was found once. The J gene is TRBJ1-4, the V gene TRBV19, with 7 nucleotides matching TRBD1. The junction had 5 bases not matched to a gene; V was cut back by 7 bases and J by 3 bases. This CDR3 has 14 amino acids. The germline CDR1 and CDR2 sequences are LNHDA and SQIVND (reference sequence). CDR3 amino acids: CASTVTGSNEKLFF. DNA of the CDR3: TGTGCCAGTACCGTGACAGGGTCTAATGAAAAACTGTTTTTT.

V is TRBV18 and J is TRBJ1-1, with D possibly being TRBD1 (5 bases). This CDR3 is 13 amino acids long. The ends were cut back, 4 bases at V and 4 bases at J, with 10 bases in the middle. The V gene's germline CDR1 is KGHSH and CDR2 LQKENI. CDR3 in DNA: TGTGCCAGCTCACAGGGGATCGGCACTGAAGCTTTCTTT. Its protein is CASSQGIGTEAFF.

The gene calls are TRBV10-3 and TRBJ2-3; TRBD2 aligns across 7 bases. Germline V gene lookup returns CDR1 ENHRY and CDR2 SYGVKD. The CDR3 runs to 14 residues. Germline trimming cut 10 bases from V and 0 bases from J; bases unmatched to any gene: 7. The DNA for the CDR3 is TGTGCCACCATGCTAGCGGCTAGCACAGATACGCAGTATTTT. Translation gives CATMLAASTDTQYF.

The J gene is TRBJ2-1, the V gene TRBV7-3; D perhaps matches TRBD2 (6 bases). This CDR3 region has 15 residues. Germline assignment: CDR1 SGHTA and CDR2 FQGTGA. V lost 5 bases to trimming and J lost 3 bases, with 14 bases between them. The CDR3 DNA reads as TGTGCCAGCAGCCCCCGGGGCGGGGACTACAATGAGCAGTTCTTC. This codes for CASSPRGGDYNEQFF.

With regard to this clone: One end of the junction varies from germline; a read error may be responsible. The chain is built from TRBV7-7 and TRBJ2-1; either TRBD1 or TRBD2 may supply D (5 bases each). Looked up from germline, CDR1 is SSHAT and CDR2 is FNYEAQ (reference sequence). This CDR3 contains 13 residues. CDR3 in DNA: TGTGCTAGCAGCTCCGGGACCCTGAATGAGCAGTTCTTC. This gives the protein CASSSGTLNEQFF.

CDR3 bases: TGTGCCAGCAGCCCCGAGACGGGGGAGCAGTACTTC. Encoded protein: CASSPETGEQYF. The rearrangement uses TRBV7-9 and TRBJ2-7; perhaps TRBD2 as D (5 bases). CDR1 and CDR2 (germline): SEHNR, FQNEAQ (reference sequence). The CDR3 loop spans 12 amino acids. Trimming stripped 5 bases from V and 7 bases from J, with 12 bases between. Full variable domain (rest looked up from reference TRBV7-9 and TRBJ2-7): DTGVSQNPRHKITKRGQNVTFRCDPISEHNRLYWYRQTLGQGPEFLTYFQNEAQLEKSRLLSDRFSAERPKGSFSTLEIQRTEQGDSAMYLCASSPETGEQYFGPGTRLTVT.

The chain uses TRBV4-1 and TRBJ1-2, with D unresolved. Germline-derived CDR1 and CDR2 are MGHRA and YSYEKL. The CDR3 has 16 amino acids. Trimming removed 1 base at V and 7 bases at J, with 19 bases between. The CDR3 region has the DNA TGCGCCAGCAGCCAAGGTTTGAAGACGGCCGCTTTTGGCTACACCTTC. Amino acid sequence: CASSQGLKTAAFGYTF.